What follows are 2 T cell receptor beta chains derived from one specimen sequenced in a study of blood T cell repertoires in COVID-19. Sequenced by immunoSEQ multiplex PCR; TCRdb stores in-frame clones only, minus some. The table records more than 400,000 clones, approximately 90% of them present only once. Sequencing input: PBMCs or T cells enriched from blood (not recorded which). These receptors all stem from a young woman who had recovered from COVID-19.

The rearrangement uses TRBV24-1 and TRBJ2-5; 8 bases line up with TRBD2. The CDR3 is made up of 18 amino acids. CDR1 KGHDR and CDR2 SFDVKD come from the germline V gene. V shed 1 base, J shed 4 bases, and the junction held 13 bases outside the gene matches. The chain's CDR3 is CATSDLPAGAPGGETQYF. The CDR3 bases are TGTGCCACCAGTGATTTACCAGCGGGGGCGCCTGGGGGAGAGACCCAGTACTTC.

The chain recombines TRBV27 with TRBJ2-1; D might be TRBD2 (6 bases). With 6 bases removed from V and 2 bases from J, the gap between germline ends came to 17 bases. CDR1 and CDR2 from the germline V gene are MNHEY and SMNVEV (reference sequence). The CDR3 runs to 16 residues. The CDR3 bases are TGTGCCAGCAGCCCTGTGGTAGCGGACCCCTACAATGAGCAGTTCTTC. The encoded protein is CASSPVVADPYNEQFF.